The rows below give T cell receptor beta chains drawn from one sample of a study of blood T cell repertoires in COVID-19. The assay was immunoSEQ multiplex PCR, and TCRdb's table has in-frame clones only and misses some. The sample contains 200,000 to 300,000 clones, over 90% of which appear only once. The sample comprised peripheral blood. These receptors all come from a man younger than 45 with COVID-19, enrolled during active disease. CDR3s include the opening cysteine and the closing phenylalanine or tryptophan. D genes are given only for firm matches. A clone size is listed for some rows: how often the clone was seen (once, few, many), or a class if it is expanded.

V: TRBV23-1; length: 15; J: TRBJ2-4; size: once; D: .; CDR3: CASSHHGLAKNIQYF; DNA: TGCGCCAGCAGTCATCACGGACTAGCCAAAAACATTCAGTACTTC
V: TRBV3-1/TRBV3-2; length: 16; J: TRBJ2-5; size: .; D: TRBD2; CDR3: CASSPRGLAGWETQYF; DNA: TGTGCCAGCAGCCCCCGAGGACTAGCGGGGTGGGAGACCCAGTACTTC
V: TRBV7-3; length: 15; J: TRBJ2-1; size: .; D: TRBD2; CDR3: CASSFLAGGNNEQFF; DNA: TGTGCCAGCAGCTTCCTAGCGGGGGGTAACAATGAGCAGTTCTTC
V: TRBV7-9; length: 14; J: TRBJ1-4; size: .; D: TRBD1; CDR3: CASSLGQVGEKLFF; DNA: TGTGCCAGCAGCCTGGGACAGGTTGGTGAAAAACTGTTTTTT
V: TRBV5-4; length: 13; J: TRBJ1-2; size: once; D: TRBD1; CDR3: CASSLGTGGGYTF; DNA: TGTGCCAGCAGCCTTGGGACAGGAGGTGGCTACACCTTC
V: TRBV6-6; length: 12; J: TRBJ2-7; size: .; D: .; CDR3: CASSLTGSEQYF; DNA: TGTGCCAGCAGTTTAACGGGATCCGAGCAGTACTTC
V: TRBV5-1; length: 19; J: TRBJ2-3; size: .; D: TRBD2; CDR3: CASSLGLAGSGVATDTQYF; DNA: TGCGCCAGCAGCTTGGGCCTAGCGGGAAGTGGGGTGGCGACAGATACGCAGTATTTT
V: TRBV2; length: 14; J: TRBJ2-2; size: .; D: TRBD1; CDR3: CASRWDRNTGELFF; DNA: TGTGCCAGCAGATGGGACAGGAACACCGGGGAGCTGTTTTTT
V: TRBV15; length: 17; J: TRBJ1-3; size: .; D: .; CDR3: CATSKTGTSLSGNTIYF; DNA: TGTGCCACCAGCAAGACCGGGACATCACTTTCGGGAAACACCATATATTTT
V: TRBV5-4; length: 15; J: TRBJ2-7; size: once; D: TRBD1; CDR3: CASRIDRGLAYEQYF; DNA: TGTGCCAGCAGAATCGACAGGGGGCTTGCTTACGAGCAGTACTTC
V: TRBV7-2; length: 16; J: TRBJ1-1; size: .; D: .; CDR3: CASSPLAAPMNTEAFF; DNA: TGTGCCAGCAGCCCCTTGGCGGCACCCATGAACACTGAAGCTTTCTTT
V: TRBV9; length: 11; J: TRBJ1-2; size: once; D: .; CDR3: CASRGSYGYTF; DNA: TGTGCCAGCAGGGGGAGCTATGGCTACACCTTC
V: TRBV6-5; length: 15; J: TRBJ1-2; size: .; D: TRBD1; CDR3: CASLSGGVPNYGYTF; DNA: TGTGCCAGCCTTTCAGGGGGAGTACCTAACTATGGCTACACCTTC
V: TRBV3-1/TRBV3-2; length: 13; J: TRBJ1-1; size: .; D: .; CDR3: CASSRRVRAEAFF; DNA: TGTGCCAGCAGCCGGAGGGTTAGGGCTGAAGCTTTCTTT
V: TRBV7-3; length: 17; J: TRBJ2-3; size: .; D: TRBD2; CDR3: CASSPGLAGGSTDTQYF; DNA: TGTGCCAGCAGCCCCGGACTAGCGGGGGGGAGCACAGATACGCAGTATTTT
V: TRBV30; length: 13; J: TRBJ1-5; size: .; D: .; CDR3: CAWSVIGDQPQHF; DNA: TGTGCCTGGAGTGTAATCGGGGATCAGCCCCAGCATTTT
V: TRBV9; length: 15; J: TRBJ2-2; size: .; D: TRBD2; CDR3: CASSVVQGGTGELFF; DNA: TGTGCCAGCAGCGTAGTCCAGGGAGGGACCGGGGAGCTGTTTTTT
V: TRBV6-6; length: 13; J: TRBJ2-3; size: .; D: .; CDR3: CASSRDWRDTQYF; DNA: TGTGCCAGCAGCAGGGACTGGAGGGATACGCAGTATTTT
V: TRBV12-5; length: 13; J: TRBJ2-1; size: .; D: TRBD1; CDR3: CASVGQGSNEQFF; DNA: TGTGCTAGTGTGGGACAGGGGTCGAATGAGCAGTTCTTC
V: TRBV7-6; length: 13; J: TRBJ2-7; size: .; D: .; CDR3: CASSLDGSYEQYF; DNA: TGTGCCAGCAGCTTAGACGGTTCCTACGAGCAGTACTTC
V: TRBV28; length: 12; J: TRBJ2-5; size: .; D: .; CDR3: CGVGGSGETQYF; DNA: TGTGGGGTGGGGGGTAGCGGAGAGACCCAGTACTTC
V: TRBV5-1; length: 14; J: TRBJ1-5; size: .; D: .; CDR3: CASSLDRPDQPQHF; DNA: TGCGCCAGCAGCTTGGACAGGCCCGATCAGCCCCAGCATTTT
V: TRBV27; length: 14; J: TRBJ1-3; size: .; D: .; CDR3: CASSLSNTGNTIYF; DNA: TGTGCCAGCAGTTTGAGTAATACTGGAAACACCATATATTTT
V: TRBV18; length: 15; J: TRBJ2-7; size: .; D: TRBD1; CDR3: CASSPMGQDQGRQYF; DNA: TGTGCCAGCTCACCAATGGGACAGGACCAGGGAAGGCAGTACTTC
V: TRBV5-4; length: 16; J: TRBJ1-1; size: .; D: .; CDR3: CASSPGRGVGNTEAFF; DNA: TGTGCCAGCAGCCCCGGACGGGGTGTCGGGAACACTGAAGCTTTCTTT
V: TRBV30; length: 14; J: TRBJ2-2; size: .; D: .; CDR3: CAWSFQTNTGELFF; DNA: TGTGCCTGGAGTTTCCAGACTAACACCGGGGAGCTGTTTTTT
V: TRBV6-5; length: 14; J: TRBJ2-3; size: .; D: .; CDR3: CASSYSGPGDTQYF; DNA: TGTGCCAGCAGTTACTCGGGGCCCGGGGATACGCAGTATTTT
V: TRBV21-1; length: 16; J: TRBJ1-1; size: .; D: .; CDR3: CASSKNPTGGGTEAFF; DNA: TGTGCCAGCAGCAAAAACCCGACAGGGGGCGGAACTGAAGCTTTCTTT
V: TRBV18; length: 16; J: TRBJ2-1; size: once; D: TRBD1; CDR3: CASSPSGQGRDNEQFF; DNA: TGTGCCAGCTCACCAAGCGGACAGGGGAGAGACAATGAGCAGTTCTTC
V: TRBV3-1/TRBV3-2; length: 14; J: TRBJ2-5; size: .; D: TRBD1; CDR3: CASSQGQGAKTQYF; DNA: TGTGCCAGCAGCCAAGGACAGGGGGCGAAGACCCAGTACTTC
V: TRBV18; length: 14; J: TRBJ2-7; size: .; D: .; CDR3: CASSPRDSSYEQYF; DNA: TGTGCCAGCTCACCGAGGGACTCTTCCTACGAGCAGTACTTC
V: TRBV20-1; length: 12; J: TRBJ2-1; size: .; D: .; CDR3: CSASPSGTGIFF; DNA: TGCAGTGCTAGTCCCTCCGGGACTGGTATATTCTTC